The rows below give T cell receptor beta chains drawn from one sample of a study of cytomegalovirus exposure and HLA in healthy donors. Repertoires were generated with immunoSEQ multiplex PCR, while TCRdb's copy carries only in-frame clones and drops some. The sample carries about 140,000 clones, roughly 79% recorded once. The sequenced material came from PBMCs. These receptors were obtained from a woman aged 40 to 50 in good health and CMV-seronegative. The CDR3 runs from the conserved cysteine through the conserved F or W. The D gene is left open where the match is weak. Expanded clones get a size class; other rows say once, few or many, or leave the size out.

j_gene,d_gene,abundance,v_gene,CDR3nt,CDR3aa
TRBJ2-1,TRBD2,.,TRBV6-5,TGTGCCAGCAGTTACTCCCTAGCGGGAGGCGAGCAGTTCTTC,CASSYSLAGGEQFF
TRBJ1-2,.,.,TRBV7-9,TGTGCCAGCAACGCGAGGGGGACTAACTATGGCTACACCTTC,CASNARGTNYGYTF
TRBJ1-2,TRBD1,.,TRBV5-1,TGCGCCAGCAGCATGACAGGGGCTGAAGGCTACACCTTC,CASSMTGAEGYTF
TRBJ2-7,TRBD2,.,TRBV27,TGTGCCAGCAGTTTCGGACTAGCGGGAGTATTTGAGCAGTACTTC,CASSFGLAGVFEQYF
TRBJ1-2,.,.,TRBV18,TGTGCCAGCTCACCCCCCGGCAGGGCCGATGGCTACACCTTC,CASSPPGRADGYTF
TRBJ2-5,TRBD2,.,TRBV5-1,TGCGCCAGCAGCTTGATCCCTAGCGGGACAGAGACCCAGTACTTC,CASSLIPSGTETQYF
TRBJ2-1,.,.,TRBV2,TGTGCCAGCAGTGAAGTTTTAGCGGTCCATGAGCAGTTCTTC,CASSEVLAVHEQFF
TRBJ2-7,TRBD2,.,TRBV5-1,TGCGCCAGCAGCTTCATTAGCGGGAGTAGGTACGAGCAGTACTTC,CASSFISGSRYEQYF
TRBJ1-5,.,.,TRBV7-2,TGTGCCAGCAGCTTAGAGCTTCAGCCCCAGCATTTT,CASSLELQPQHF
TRBJ1-2,TRBD1,.,TRBV5-1,TGCGCCAGCAGACAGGGGAGAGAAGACTATGGCTACACCTTC,CASRQGREDYGYTF
TRBJ2-2,.,.,TRBV6-5,TGTGCCACCGTCAGTACATTGGGGGAGCTGTTTTTT,CATVSTLGELFF
TRBJ2-5,.,.,TRBV7-9,TGTGCCAGCAGCTTAGCGGGGGCAGTCCAAGAGACCCAGTACTTC,CASSLAGAVQETQYF
TRBJ2-3,TRBD1,.,TRBV27,TGTGCCAGCAGTTTAACCGACAGGGGTGTAAGCACAGATACGCAGTATTTT,CASSLTDRGVSTDTQYF
TRBJ2-1,.,.,TRBV28,TGTGCCAGCAGTTCTCCTTGGACTACGAGCTCCTACAATGAGCAGTTCTTC,CASSSPWTTSSYNEQFF
TRBJ2-1,.,.,TRBV28,TGTGCCAGCAGCCCCAGGGGTGAGCAGTTCTTC,CASSPRGEQFF
TRBJ1-1,.,.,TRBV11-1,TGTGCCAGCACCCAGGGAAACTTACACACTGAAGCTTTCTTT,CASTQGNLHTEAFF
TRBJ1-1,.,.,TRBV18,TGTGCCAGCTCAGCCCGAGGATTGAACACTGAAGCTTTCTTT,CASSARGLNTEAFF
TRBJ2-2,TRBD2,.,TRBV7-3,TGTGCCAGCAGCCCGCCGGGAGGGAACACCGGGGAGCTGTTTTTT,CASSPPGGNTGELFF
TRBJ2-1,.,.,TRBV7-2,TGTGCCAGACAGGAATACAATGAGCAGTTCTTC,CARQEYNEQFF
TRBJ1-5,.,.,TRBV19,TGTGCCAGCACAGAAAAAACAGGGATTTTACAGCCCCAGCATTTT,CASTEKTGILQPQHF
TRBJ2-5,.,.,TRBV29-1,TGCAGCGTTGACGGGTACCAAGAGACCCAGTACTTC,CSVDGYQETQYF
TRBJ2-7,TRBD1,.,TRBV5-1,TGCGCCAGCCAACAGGGACAGGCCAACTACGCGCAGTACTTC,CASQQGQANYAQYF
TRBJ2-7,.,.,TRBV6-5,TGTGCCAGCAGCGACCGGGTCTCCTACGAGCAGTACTTC,CASSDRVSYEQYF
TRBJ1-5,TRBD1,.,TRBV2,TGTGCCAGCAGTCGGACAGGCCCGGATCAGCCCCAGCATTTT,CASSRTGPDQPQHF
TRBJ1-2,.,once,TRBV6-5,TGTGCCAGCAGTTTCCACAGCTCCTATGGCTACACCTTC,CASSFHSSYGYTF
TRBJ2-7,TRBD1,.,TRBV19,TGTGCCAGTGCCAGGACAGGGGTCTACGAGCAGTACTTC,CASARTGVYEQYF
TRBJ2-7,TRBD1,.,TRBV5-1,TGCGCCAGCAGCTTGGGACAGGGGGTCACCTACGAGCAGTACTTC,CASSLGQGVTYEQYF
TRBJ2-7,TRBD1,few,TRBV11-2,TGTGCCAGCAGCCACGGACAGGGGGCTGACGAGCAGTACTTC,CASSHGQGADEQYF
TRBJ2-7,.,.,TRBV5-1,TGCGCCAGCAGACTACAGGAGCCCTACGAGCAGTACTTC,CASRLQEPYEQYF
TRBJ1-2,TRBD1,.,TRBV4-2,TGTGCCAGCAGCCAAACGGACAGGGAAAGACTTCTTGGCTACACCTTC,CASSQTDRERLLGYTF
TRBJ2-7,TRBD1,.,TRBV6-5,TGTGCCAGCAGACAAACAGGGGTCCCCTACGAGCAGTACTTC,CASRQTGVPYEQYF
TRBJ1-5,.,.,TRBV2,TGTGCCAGCAGCCCCCCCGGGGGCAATCAGCCCCAGCATTTT,CASSPPGGNQPQHF
TRBJ2-5,TRBD1,.,TRBV7-6,TGTGCCAGCAGCCCGCGGACAGGGCTCCAAGAGACCCAGTACTTC,CASSPRTGLQETQYF
TRBJ2-7,.,once,TRBV11-2,TGTGCCAGCAGCTCCCCTCGAAGGGGAACCTACGAGCAGTACTTC,CASSSPRRGTYEQYF
TRBJ2-1,.,.,TRBV5-6,TGTGCCAGCAGCTTGGGTCAGTTGGTTAATGAGCAGTTCTTC,CASSLGQLVNEQFF
TRBJ1-2,.,once,TRBV7-2,TGTGCCAGCAGCTTGACAGGCTATGGCTACACCTTC,CASSLTGYGYTF
TRBJ2-7,TRBD2,.,TRBV11-2,TGTGCCAGCAGCTATACTAGCGGGAGAGTTTGGGAGCAGTACTTC,CASSYTSGRVWEQYF
TRBJ2-5,.,.,TRBV5-1,TGCGCCAGCAGCCCGGGTGGGGAGACCCAGTACTTC,CASSPGGETQYF
TRBJ2-2,TRBD1,.,TRBV27,TGTGCCAGCAGTTCCTCCGGGACAGGGGGAATCGGGGAGCTGTTTTTT,CASSSSGTGGIGELFF
TRBJ2-7,.,once,TRBV2,TGTGCCAGCAGACTACAGGCCTCCGCCTACGAGCAGTACTTC,CASRLQASAYEQYF
TRBJ1-3,TRBD1,.,TRBV28,TGTGCCAGCAGTCCTGACAGGGCTGGAAACACCATATATTTT,CASSPDRAGNTIYF
TRBJ1-1,.,.,TRBV4-3,TGCGCCAGCAGCCAAGATCTGAGTTCTAAAGAGGCTTTCTTT,CASSQDLSSKEAFF
TRBJ1-2,.,once,TRBV7-2,TGTGCCAGCAGCCGACTTAACTATGGCTACACCTTC,CASSRLNYGYTF
TRBJ1-1,.,few,TRBV7-2,TGTGCCAGCCAGGGGTACGCTGAAGCTTTCTTT,CASQGYAEAFF
TRBJ1-2,.,.,TRBV5-4,TGTGCCAGCAGCCGGAGCATCACAAGTCTTAACTATGGCTACACCTTC,CASSRSITSLNYGYTF
TRBJ1-1,.,.,TRBV10-2,TGCGCCAGCAGTGGCCTTTCTGGGGGCCGAACTGAAGCTTTCTTT,CASSGLSGGRTEAFF
TRBJ2-1,TRBD2,.,TRBV27,TGTGCCAGCAGTGTCCTAGCGGGAGGGACCAATGAGCAGTTCTTC,CASSVLAGGTNEQFF
TRBJ2-5,.,.,TRBV5-1,TGCGCCAGCAGCTCCGGGGTCGGTGGAGAGACCCAGTACTTC,CASSSGVGGETQYF
TRBJ1-5,.,.,TRBV28,TGTGCCAGCAGTTTAGGCCCGTATAGCAATCAGCCCCAGCATTTT,CASSLGPYSNQPQHF
TRBJ2-1,.,.,TRBV18,TGTGCCAGCTCACCCTCCGGGGGACAGACCATGAATGAGCAGTTCTTC,CASSPSGGQTMNEQFF
TRBJ1-3,.,.,TRBV7-2,TGTGCCAGCAGCTTACGGGGAAACACCATATATTTT,CASSLRGNTIYF
TRBJ2-7,.,few,TRBV18,TGTGCCAGCTCACCAGCTTTATCGAGTAGTACGTACTTATACGAGCAGTACTTC,CASSPALSSSTYLYEQYF
TRBJ2-7,.,.,TRBV27,TGTGCCAGCAGTTTCGGGGGTCCCAGCTCCTACGAGCAGTACTTC,CASSFGGPSSYEQYF
TRBJ2-1,TRBD2,.,TRBV6-4,TGTGCCAGCAGTGCCGAACTAGCGTCGGACAATGAGCAGTTCTTC,CASSAELASDNEQFF
TRBJ1-6,.,.,TRBV2,TGTGCCAGCAGTGACCCGCCCCGTTCCGGTTCACCCCTCCACTTT,CASSDPPRSGSPLHF
TRBJ2-3,TRBD2,.,TRBV5-4,TGTGCCAGCAGCCAAGCTACCGGGACTAGAACAGATACGCAGTATTTT,CASSQATGTRTDTQYF
TRBJ2-5,.,.,TRBV7-3,TGTGCCAGCAGCAGAGACAGACAAGAGACCCAGTACTTC,CASSRDRQETQYF
TRBJ2-7,TRBD1,.,TRBV6-5,TGTGCCAGCAGGGGGACAGGGGCGAACTACGAGCAGTACTTC,CASRGTGANYEQYF
TRBJ2-2,.,.,TRBV6-1,TGTGCCAGCAGTGAAGCGACACGCGGGGAGCTGTTTTTT,CASSEATRGELFF